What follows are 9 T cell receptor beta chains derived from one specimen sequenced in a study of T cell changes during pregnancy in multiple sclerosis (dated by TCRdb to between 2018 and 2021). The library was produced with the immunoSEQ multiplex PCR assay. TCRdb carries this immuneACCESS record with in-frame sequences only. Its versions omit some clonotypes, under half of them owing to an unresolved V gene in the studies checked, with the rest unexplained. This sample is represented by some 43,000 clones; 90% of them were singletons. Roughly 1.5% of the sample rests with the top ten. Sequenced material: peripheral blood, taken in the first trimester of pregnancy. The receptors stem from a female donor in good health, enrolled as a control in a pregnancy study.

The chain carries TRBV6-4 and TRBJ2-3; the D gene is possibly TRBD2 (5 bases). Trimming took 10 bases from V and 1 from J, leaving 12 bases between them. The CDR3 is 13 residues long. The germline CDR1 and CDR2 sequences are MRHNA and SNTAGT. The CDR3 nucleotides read TGTGCCACCTCAGAGGGAGGCACAGATACGCAGTATTTT. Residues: CATSEGGTDTQYF.

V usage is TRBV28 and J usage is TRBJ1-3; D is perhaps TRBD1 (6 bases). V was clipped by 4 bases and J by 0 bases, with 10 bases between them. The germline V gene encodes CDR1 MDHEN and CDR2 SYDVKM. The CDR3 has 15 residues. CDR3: CASSSQGISGNTIYF. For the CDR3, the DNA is TGTGCCAGCAGTTCACAGGGCATCTCTGGAAACACCATATATTTT.

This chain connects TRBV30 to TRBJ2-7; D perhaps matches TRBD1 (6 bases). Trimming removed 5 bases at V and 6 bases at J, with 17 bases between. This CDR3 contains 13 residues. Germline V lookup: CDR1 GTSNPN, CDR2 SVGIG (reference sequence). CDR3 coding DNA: TGTGCCTGGGGGAAGAGACAGGCCTTCGAGCAGTACTTC. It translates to CAWGKRQAFEQYF.

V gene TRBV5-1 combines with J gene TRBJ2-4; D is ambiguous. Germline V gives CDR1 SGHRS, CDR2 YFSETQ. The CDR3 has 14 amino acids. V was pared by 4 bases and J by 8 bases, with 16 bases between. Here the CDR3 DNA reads TGCGCCAGCAGCCCCTTGGTGGGCCCTGACATTCAGTACTTC. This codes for CASSPLVGPDIQYF. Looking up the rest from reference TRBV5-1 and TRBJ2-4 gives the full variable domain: KAGVTQTPRYLIKTRGQQVTLSCSPISGHRSVSWYQQTPGQGLQFLFEYFSETQRNKGNFPGRFSGRQFSNSRSEMNVSTLELGDSALYLCASSPLVGPDIQYFGAGTRLSVL.

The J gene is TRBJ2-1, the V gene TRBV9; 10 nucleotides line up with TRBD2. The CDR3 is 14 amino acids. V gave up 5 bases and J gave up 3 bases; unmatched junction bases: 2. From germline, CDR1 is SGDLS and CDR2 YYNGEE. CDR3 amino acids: CASSTSGNYNEQFF. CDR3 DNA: TGTGCCAGCAGTACTAGCGGGAACTACAATGAGCAGTTCTTC.

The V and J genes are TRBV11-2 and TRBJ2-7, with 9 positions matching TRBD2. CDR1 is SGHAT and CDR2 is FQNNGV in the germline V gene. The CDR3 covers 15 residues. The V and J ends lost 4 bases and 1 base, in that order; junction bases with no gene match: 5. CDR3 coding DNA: TGTGCCAGCAGCTATCGACTAGCGGAGTCCTACGAGCAGTACTTC. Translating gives CASSYRLAESYEQYF. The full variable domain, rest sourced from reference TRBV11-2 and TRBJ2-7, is EAGVAQSPRYKIIEKRQSVAFWCNPISGHATLYWYQQILGQGPKLLIQFQNNGVVDDSQLPKDRFSAERLKGVDSTLKIQPAKLEDSAVYLCASSYRLAESYEQYFGPGTRLTVT.

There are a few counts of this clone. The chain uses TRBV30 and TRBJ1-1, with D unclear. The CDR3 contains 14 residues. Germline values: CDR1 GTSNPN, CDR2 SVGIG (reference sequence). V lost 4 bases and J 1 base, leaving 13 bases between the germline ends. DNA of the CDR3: TGTGCCTGGAAGTATCGCGGGTGGAACACTGAAGCTTTCTTT. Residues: CAWKYRGWNTEAFF.

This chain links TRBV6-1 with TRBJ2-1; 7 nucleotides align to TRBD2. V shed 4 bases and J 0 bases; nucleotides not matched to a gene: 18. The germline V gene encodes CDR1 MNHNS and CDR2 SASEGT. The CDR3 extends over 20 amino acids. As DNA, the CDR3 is TGTGCCAGCAGTGGGGGGGGGATCAGGAGAGCGGAGCTCTCCTACAATGAGCAGTTCTTC. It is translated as CASSGGGIRRAELSYNEQFF.

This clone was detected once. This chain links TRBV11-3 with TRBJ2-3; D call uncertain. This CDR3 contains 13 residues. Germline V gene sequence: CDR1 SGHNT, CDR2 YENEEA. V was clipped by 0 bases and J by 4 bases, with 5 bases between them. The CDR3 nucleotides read TGTGCCAGCAGCTTAGATGGGCCAGATACGCAGTATTTT. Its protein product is CASSLDGPDTQYF.